One and the same sample provided the 15 T cell receptor beta chains below, sequenced in a study of blood T cell repertoires in COVID-19. Here immunoSEQ multiplex PCR was the method, and the copy in TCRdb shows in-frame clones only, minus some. The table lists some 270,000 clones, approximately 85% of them singletons. Sequencing was carried out using PBMCs or T cells enriched from blood (not recorded which). The origin of the receptors is a woman in her forties or fifties with acute COVID-19.

The chain employs TRBV9 and TRBJ2-3; 16 bases fit TRBD2. Germline assignment: CDR1 SGDLS and CDR2 YYNGEE. V dropped 8 bases and J dropped 4; count of bases not matched to a gene: 4. The CDR3 has 15 amino acids. CDR3 protein: CASGTSGGAADTQYF. In nucleotides, the CDR3 is TGTGCCAGTGGGACTAGCGGGGGGGCGGCAGATACGCAGTATTTT. The variable domain in full, completed from reference TRBV9 and TRBJ2-3, reads DSGVTQTPKHLITATGQRVTLRCSPRSGDLSVYWYQQSLDQGLQFLIQYYNGEERAKGNILERFSAQQFPDLHSELNLSSLELGDSALYFCASGTSGGAADTQYFGPGTRLTVL.

This clone was picked up one time. This chain joins TRBV21-1 and TRBJ2-1; no DNA check was done on the table's D call, TRBD2. TRBV21-1 has pseudogene status. The length of the CDR3 is 16 residues. In DNA, the CDR3 is TGTGCCAGCAGCGCGGGACTAGCGGATACCTACAATGAGCAGTTCTTC. Translating gives CASSAGLADTYNEQFF.

This chain joins TRBV7-2 and TRBJ1-1, with 9 bases aligning to TRBD1. This CDR3 is built from 16 residues. The V gene's germline CDR1 is SGHTA and CDR2 FQGNSA. V gave up 2 bases and J gave up 0 bases; unmatched junction bases: 4. CDR3 residues: CASSLSDRGMNTEAFF. Here the CDR3 DNA reads TGTGCCAGCAGCTTATCGGACAGGGGCATGAACACTGAAGCTTTCTTT.

J is TRBJ2-1 and V is TRBV5-4, with 7 nucleotides matching TRBD2. This CDR3 is 15 amino acids long. The junction had 9 bases not matched to a gene; V was cut back by 2 bases and J by 7 bases. Per the germline V gene, CDR1 is SGHNT and CDR2 is YYREEE (reference sequence). The CDR3 region is CASSFRTSERNEQFF. The CDR3 DNA reads as TGTGCCAGCAGCTTCCGGACTAGTGAGCGGAATGAGCAGTTCTTC.

This rearrangement joins TRBV13 to TRBJ2-5; TRBD2 matches 7 bases. In germline, CDR1 is PRHDT, CDR2 FYEKMQ (reference sequence). With V trimmed by 0 bases and J by 1 base, 11 bases remained unmatched. The CDR3 totals 18 residues. The CDR3 loop reads CASSLGRLATMGQETQYF. CDR3 in DNA: TGTGCCAGCAGCTTAGGCAGACTAGCTACGATGGGCCAAGAGACCCAGTACTTC. The whole variable domain, remainder taken from reference TRBV13 and TRBJ2-5, is AAGVIQSPRHLIKEKRETATLKCYPIPRHDTVYWYQQGPGQDPQFLISFYEKMQSDKGSIPDRFSAQQFSDYHSELNMSSLELGDSALYFCASSLGRLATMGQETQYFGPGTRLLVL.

The chain links TRBV3-1 (or the pseudogene TRBV3-2) to TRBJ1-2; 10 nucleotides line up with TRBD1. Unmatched junction bases numbered 1, after V lost 3 bases and J lost 9 bases. Germline CDR1 reads LGHDT; CDR2 reads YNNKEL (reference sequence). The length of the CDR3 is 12 residues. The CDR3 spells CASSQGQGSYTF. The CDR3 DNA is TGTGCCAGCAGCCAGGGACAGGGGAGCTACACCTTC.

This clone appeared a single time. The V call is TRBV12-3 or TRBV12-4, the J call TRBJ1-1; TRBD1 is a possible D gene (6 bases). This CDR3 has 13 amino acids. V dropped 5 bases and J dropped 3 bases, with 10 bases sitting between them. The CDR3 DNA follows: TGTGCCAGCAGTCGACAGGACTACACTGAAGCTTTCTTT. Translation: CASSRQDYTEAFF.

The J gene is TRBJ1-6, the V gene TRBV10-3; 10 nucleotides align to TRBD1. The junction had 8 bases not matched to a gene; V was cut back by 10 bases and J by 11 bases. This CDR3 region has 13 residues. Per germline, CDR1 ENHRY and CDR2 SYGVKD. CDR3 residues: CASGQGVVAPLHF. CDR3 nucleotides: TGTGCCAGTGGACAGGGGGTAGTTGCACCCCTCCACTTT.

The rearrangement links TRBV6-2 or TRBV6-3 to TRBJ1-1; possible D gene TRBD1, 6 bases. There are 12 residues in the CDR3. The germline gives CDR1 MNHEY, CDR2 SVGEGT. Trimming removed 5 bases at V and 6 bases at J, with 10 bases between. CDR3: CASSTGSAEAFF. CDR3 nucleotide sequence: TGTGCCAGCAGTACAGGGAGCGCTGAAGCTTTCTTT.

The chain couples TRBV4-3 to TRBJ1-1; a possible D gene is TRBD1 (5 bases). This CDR3 spans 14 amino acids. The V end was cut by 2 bases, the J end by 3 bases, with 10 bases between. Looked up from germline, CDR1 is LGHNA and CDR2 is YSLEER. CDR3 loop: CASSQNGGDTEAFF. DNA of the CDR3: TGCGCCAGCAGCCAAAACGGGGGAGACACTGAAGCTTTCTTT.

This chain links TRBV18 with TRBJ2-3, with D tentatively TRBD1 (6 bases). Looked up from germline, CDR1 is KGHSH and CDR2 is LQKENI. The CDR3 consists of 15 residues. V lost 3 bases to trimming and J lost 2 bases, with 12 bases between them. The CDR3 DNA reads TGTGCCAGCTCACCCCTGAGGGGACACACAGATACGCAGTATTTT. It encodes CASSPLRGHTDTQYF. The variable domain in full, completed from reference TRBV18 and TRBJ2-3, reads NAGVMQNPRHLVRRRGQEARLRCSPMKGHSHVYWYRQLPEEGLKFMVYLQKENIIDESGMPKERFSAEFPKEGPSILRIQQVVRGDSAAYFCASSPLRGHTDTQYFGPGTRLTVL.

Concerning this clone: The junction differs from germline at one of its ends, possibly a read error. The rearrangement links TRBV7-2 to TRBJ2-1, with D possibly being TRBD2 (7 bases). This CDR3 comprises 13 residues. The germline V gene encodes CDR1 SGHTA and CDR2 FQGNSA. The CDR3 region is CASSSPGDYRTLF. The CDR3 DNA is TGTGCCAGCAGCTCCCCAGGGGACTACCGTACGCTCTTC.

The gene calls are TRBV9 and TRBJ2-1; D gene ambiguous. Per germline, CDR1 SGDLS and CDR2 YYNGEE. The CDR3 spans 12 residues. The V end was cut by 2 bases, the J end by 3 bases, with 3 bases between. CDR3 DNA: TGTGCCAGCAGCGTCAACTACAATGAGCAGTTCTTC. Its protein product is CASSVNYNEQFF.

This clone appeared once. This chain links TRBV5-1 with TRBJ1-1; 7 bases fit TRBD1. Looked up from germline, CDR1 is SGHRS and CDR2 is YFSETQ. The CDR3 is made up of 15 amino acids. V shed 4 bases, J shed 1 base, and the junction held 7 bases outside the gene matches. The CDR3 spells CASSPGDRENTEAFF. The CDR3 coding sequence is TGCGCCAGCAGCCCCGGGGACAGAGAGAACACTGAAGCTTTCTTT.

The chain has TRBV5-8 and TRBJ2-7; tentative D call: TRBD1 (6 bases). The CDR3 extends over 14 amino acids. V lost 4 bases and J 0 bases, leaving 11 bases between the germline ends. Germline lookup yields CDR1 SGHTS and CDR2 YDEGEE. CDR3 region: CASSPGQSSYEQYF. The DNA for the CDR3 is TGTGCCAGCAGCCCGGGACAAAGCTCCTACGAGCAGTACTTC. The variable domain in full, with the rest retrieved from reference TRBV5-8 and TRBJ2-7, is EAGVTQSPTHLIKTRGQQATLRCSPISGHTSVYWYQQALGLGLQFLLWYDEGEERNRGNFPPRFSGRQFPNYSSELNVNALELEDSALYLCASSPGQSSYEQYFGPGTRLTVT.